The source of this TCR beta chain is a study of cytomegalovirus exposure and HLA in healthy donors. General study findings and limits: While the bulk of TCR sequences proved rare, some public TCRs turned up in many donors. A later analysis found most CMV-associated TCR beta chains apparently HLA-restricted.

In germline, CDR1 is MNHEY, CDR2 SMNVEV (reference sequence). J lost 6 bases, V lost 6 bases, and 8 bases had no gene match. The CDR3 totals 14 residues. PCR employed 60 Vbeta and 13 Jbeta primers. The authors' processing: Per a later analysis, the number of unique TCR beta chains was some 82 million, of which about 11 million were shared. The table came from immunoSEQ multiplex PCR; TCRdb's copy has only in-frame clones and leaves some out. The V and J calls and clone size are taken from that table; D and trimming were inferred from the DNA. The table shows 130,000 or so clones, with around 77% occurring only once. On this clone: The antigen remains undetermined.

The receptor was derived from a man aged 50 to 59 in good health and CMV-seronegative. Sequenced: PBMCs. This chain uses TRBV27 with TRBJ1-2, with 9 positions matching TRBD1. CDR3 loop: CASSGGQGRDGYTF. The CDR3 DNA sequence: TGTGCCAGCAGCGGAGGACAGGGGAGAGATGGCTACACCTTC.